This T cell receptor (beta chain) was retrieved from a study of CD8+ T cells in alopecia areata (dated by TCRdb to 2017 to 2018). As for the study more broadly: Treated patients were enrolled in an open-label pilot trial of oral tofacitinib, 5 to 10 mg twice daily, for moderate-to-severe alopecia areata. Tofacitinib was administered for 6 to 18 months, and 6 months of follow-up off drug were then conducted to assess delayed response and recurrence. In both human patients and the C3H/HeJ mouse model, the study applied high-throughput TCRbeta sequencing to look at T cell clonal expansion in alopecia areata. On the human side, TCRbeta sequencing was run on scalp tissue and on sorted CD4+ and CD8+ peripheral blood T cells from healthy controls and from alopecia areata patients with either patchy or totalis/universalis disease. Patients on tofacitinib were biopsied at baseline and after 4 and 24 weeks of treatment, and several of the patients also had a later scalp biopsy. Scalp clonality was compared among normal scalp (n=4), patchy alopecia areata scalp (n=8), and alopecia totalis/universalis scalp (n=8). The RNA source kit depended on sample type: the PAXgene miRNA kit for fixed scalp, the miRNeasy kit for PBMCs, and the RNeasy kit for mouse skin. TCRbeta CDR3 regions were amplified by immunoSEQ multiplex PCR using 35 Vbeta forward and 13 Jbeta reverse primers. What the study reported, not specific to this receptor: Unlike mouse skin, where gammadelta T cells dominate, normal human skin contains resident alphabeta T cells that get sequenced too, which complicates analysis of the scalp TCR repertoire. TCR sequences shared between patients were less clear than in mice, possibly partly because of HLA diversity in the patient population. Compared with normal scalp, lesional scalp had higher clonality and more expanded CD8+ clones, particularly in alopecia totalis/universalis, a pattern that suggests antigenic drive.

A word on this clone: It has no known antigen specificity. No base qualities exist here, and no much larger clone lies one base off it.

Library preparation was by the immunoSEQ multiplex PCR assay. To provide template for TCR sequencing, every sample had RNA extracted and reverse transcribed into cDNA. SuperScript III was used to make first-strand cDNA, primed with a 2:1 mix of oligo-dT and random hexamers. A synthetic immune receptor repertoire was used to measure amplification bias, and any remaining bias was corrected computationally. The study's processing was this. After raw reads were preprocessed to remove errors, the CDR3 was defined following IMGT conventions as running from the conserved cysteine to phenylalanine. Clonality was computed by normalizing Shannon entropy by log2 of the number of productive unique TCRs and subtracting the result from 1. Scalp TCRbeta sequences were cross-referenced with sorted blood CD4 and CD8 repertoires so that the CD4 or CD8 identity of scalp clones could be inferred. TCRdb retrieved this table from immuneACCESS and kept in-frame rearrangements only. Not all clones are present; in checked studies, unresolved V genes account for under half, and no reason is known for the remainder. That table is the source of V, J and clone size, and D and trimming were worked out from the DNA. The sample includes roughly 6,800 clones, with 64% observed a single time. The top ten clonotypes cover roughly 15% of the sample.

According to the study, the label for this sample's time point signals: baseline before oral tofacitinib. Peripheral blood and lesional scalp punch biopsies were obtained from patients with alopecia areata. Human scalp biopsies were immediately fixed in PAXgene tissue containers. Reading from cysteine to phenylalanine, the CDR3 counts 16 amino acids. Only CDR3 DNA remains: 48 bases, in frame from the first base. Per the germline V gene (reference sequence), MNHEY is the CDR1 and SMNVEV is the CDR2. The junction shows trimming of 5 bases on V and 0 bases on J, plus 15 bases between the germline ends. Specimen: skin, collected at week 0. The sequence joins TRBV27 to TRBJ2-3; the D gene is possibly TRBD1 or TRBD2, each agreeing over 5 bases. The TCR was taken from a human donor with alopecia areata. The DNA reads as follows: TGTGCCAGCAGTCGATCTGGGACGGCAAGCACAGATACGCAGTATTTT. It specifies CASSRSGTASTDTQYF.